This TCR beta chain is drawn from a study of beta chain features in type 1 diabetes. Notes on the study in general: There was a moderate but significant shortening of TCRB CDR3s in all four CD4+ subsets of Type 1 diabetes patients. PCR, the amplification step, might favor shorter templates, equally in patients and controls.

All of the isolated RNA was reverse transcribed, so expressed TCRB transcripts were sequenced. Assay used: immunoSEQ multiplex PCR; TCRdb lists only in-frame clones, some missing. The table includes a few hundred thousand clones, 9.5% to 10% detected once. A heparinised blood draw that averaged about 100 mL was obtained once from each donor. A sort by CD45RO/CCR7/CD25/CD127/CD95/CD27 yielded CD4+ naive, central memory, regulatory and stem cell-like memory cells. Purity of each sorted population was above 98%. With regard to this clone: The antigen remains undetermined.

The CDR3 loop spans 13 amino acids. Trimming took off 4 bases at V and 8 bases at J, with 12 bases between the two ends. The V gene's germline CDR1 is SGHDN and CDR2 FVKESK. This chain joins TRBV14 and TRBJ2-1; no clear D gene. The sequenced sample consisted of central memory CD4+ T cells from blood. The TCR comes from a man in his thirties or forties with type 1 diabetes. In DNA, the CDR3 is TGTGCCAGCAGCCCTCGGAGACGCGATGAGCAGTTCTTC. This sequence encodes CASSPRRRDEQFF.